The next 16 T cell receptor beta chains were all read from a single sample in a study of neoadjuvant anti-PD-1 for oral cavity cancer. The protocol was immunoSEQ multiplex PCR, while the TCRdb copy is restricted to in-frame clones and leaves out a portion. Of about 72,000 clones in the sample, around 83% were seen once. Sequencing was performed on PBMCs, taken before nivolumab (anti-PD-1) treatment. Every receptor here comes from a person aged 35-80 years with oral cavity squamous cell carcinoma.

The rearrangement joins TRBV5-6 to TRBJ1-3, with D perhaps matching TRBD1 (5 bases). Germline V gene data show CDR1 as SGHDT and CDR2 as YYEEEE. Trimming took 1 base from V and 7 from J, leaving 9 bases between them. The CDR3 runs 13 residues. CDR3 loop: CASSLRGINTIYF. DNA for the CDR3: TGTGCCAGCAGCTTGCGGGGGATCAACACCATATATTTT.

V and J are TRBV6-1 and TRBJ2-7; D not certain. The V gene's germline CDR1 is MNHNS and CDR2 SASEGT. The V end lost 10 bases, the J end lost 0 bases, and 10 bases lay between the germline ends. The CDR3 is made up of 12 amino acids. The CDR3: CATAARSYEQYF. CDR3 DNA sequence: TGTGCCACCGCCGCGCGCTCCTACGAGCAGTACTTC.

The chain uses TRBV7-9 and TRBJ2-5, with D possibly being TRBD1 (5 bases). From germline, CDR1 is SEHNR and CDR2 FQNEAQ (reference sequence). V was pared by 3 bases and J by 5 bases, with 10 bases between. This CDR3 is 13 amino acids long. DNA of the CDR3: TGTGCCAGCAGCTTCTCAGGGTTTGAGACCCAGTACTTC. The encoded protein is CASSFSGFETQYF.

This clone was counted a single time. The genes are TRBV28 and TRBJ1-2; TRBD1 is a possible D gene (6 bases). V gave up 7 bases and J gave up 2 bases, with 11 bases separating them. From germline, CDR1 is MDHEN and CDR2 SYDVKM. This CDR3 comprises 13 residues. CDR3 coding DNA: TGTGCCAGCACCCCAGGGGCCAACTATGGCTACACCTTC. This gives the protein CASTPGANYGYTF.

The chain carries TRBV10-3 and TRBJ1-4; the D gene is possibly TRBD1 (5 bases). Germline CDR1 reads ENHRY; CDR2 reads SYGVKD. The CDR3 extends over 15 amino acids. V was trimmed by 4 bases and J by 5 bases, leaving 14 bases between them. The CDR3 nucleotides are TGTGCCATCAGTGCACGGGACGGTCTAAATGAAAAACTGTTTTTT. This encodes CAISARDGLNEKLFF.

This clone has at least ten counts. The CDR3, as DNA: TGTGCCAGCAGTCCCCAGGGCGGGGTGGCCGGGGAGCTGTTTTTT. This translates into CASSPQGGVAGELFF. V gene TRBV9 combines with J gene TRBJ2-2, with TRBD2 as a possible D gene (6 bases). V was trimmed by 5 bases and J by 6 bases, leaving 17 bases between them. The CDR3 extends over 15 amino acids. Germline V CDR1 and CDR2: SGDLS, YYNGEE.

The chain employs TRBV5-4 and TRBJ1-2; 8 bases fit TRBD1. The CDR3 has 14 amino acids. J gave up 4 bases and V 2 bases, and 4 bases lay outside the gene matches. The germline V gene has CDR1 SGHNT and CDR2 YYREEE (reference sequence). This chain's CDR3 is CASSFGQGLYGYTF. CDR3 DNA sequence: TGTGCCAGCAGCTTCGGACAGGGCCTCTATGGCTACACCTTC.

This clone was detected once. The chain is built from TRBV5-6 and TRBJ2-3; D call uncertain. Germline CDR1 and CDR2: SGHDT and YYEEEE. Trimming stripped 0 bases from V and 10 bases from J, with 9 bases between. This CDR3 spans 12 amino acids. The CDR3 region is CASSLVAEPQYF. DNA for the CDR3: TGTGCCAGCAGCTTGGTGGCCGAACCGCAGTATTTT.

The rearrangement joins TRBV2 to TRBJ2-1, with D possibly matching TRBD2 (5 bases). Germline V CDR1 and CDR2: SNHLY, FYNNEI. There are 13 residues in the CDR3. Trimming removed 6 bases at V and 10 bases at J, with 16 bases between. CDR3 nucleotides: TGTGCCAGCAGATTAGTAAGGGAGCAGGAGCAGTTCTTC. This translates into CASRLVREQEQFF.

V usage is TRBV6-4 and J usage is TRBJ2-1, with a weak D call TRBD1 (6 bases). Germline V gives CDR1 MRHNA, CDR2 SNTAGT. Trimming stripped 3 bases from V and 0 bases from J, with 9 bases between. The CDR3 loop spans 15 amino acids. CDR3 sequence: CASSDGGLSYNEQFF. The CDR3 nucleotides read TGTGCCAGCAGTGATGGGGGCCTCTCCTACAATGAGCAGTTCTTC.

Here the CDR3 reads CAWTYLAVNTGELFF. The CDR3 DNA is TGTGCCTGGACCTATCTAGCCGTCAACACCGGGGAGCTGTTTTTT. The genes are TRBV30 and TRBJ2-2; D may be TRBD2 (5 bases). CDR3 size: 15 residues. Germline CDR1 is GTSNPN and CDR2 is SVGIG (reference sequence). Deletions cut 4 bases from V and 2 bases from J, with 14 bases between.

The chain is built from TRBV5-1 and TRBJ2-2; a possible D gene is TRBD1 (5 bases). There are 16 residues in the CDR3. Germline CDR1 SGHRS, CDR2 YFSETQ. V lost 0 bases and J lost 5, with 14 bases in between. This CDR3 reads CASSLDRMLRTGELFF. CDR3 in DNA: TGCGCCAGCAGCTTGGACAGGATGCTTAGGACCGGGGAGCTGTTTTTT.

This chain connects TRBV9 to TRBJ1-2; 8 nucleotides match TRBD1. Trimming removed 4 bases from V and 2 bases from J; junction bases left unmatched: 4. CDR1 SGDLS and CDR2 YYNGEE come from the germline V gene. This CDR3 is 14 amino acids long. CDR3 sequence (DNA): TGTGCCAGCAGCAGACAGGGGACCAACTATGGCTACACCTTC. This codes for CASSRQGTNYGYTF.

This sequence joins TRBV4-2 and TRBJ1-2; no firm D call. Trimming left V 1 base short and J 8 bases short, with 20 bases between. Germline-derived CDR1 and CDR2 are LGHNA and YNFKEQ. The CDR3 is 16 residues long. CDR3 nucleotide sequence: TGTGCCAGCAGCCAAGGGGGAGTAGCCGGATCCTTGGGCTACACCTTC. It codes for CASSQGGVAGSLGYTF.

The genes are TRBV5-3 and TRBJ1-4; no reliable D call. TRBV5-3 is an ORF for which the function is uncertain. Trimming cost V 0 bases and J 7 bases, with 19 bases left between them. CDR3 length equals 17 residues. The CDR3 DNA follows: TGTGCCAGAAGCTTGGCCATGGTTTGTAACACGGCTGAAAAACTGTTTTTT. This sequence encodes CARSLAMVCNTAEKLFF.

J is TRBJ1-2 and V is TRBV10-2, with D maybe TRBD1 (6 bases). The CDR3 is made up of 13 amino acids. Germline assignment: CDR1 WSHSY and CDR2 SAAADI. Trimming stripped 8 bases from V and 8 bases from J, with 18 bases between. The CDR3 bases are TGCGCCAGCCGTCTCGGGGCAGGGGACGGCTACACCTTC. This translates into CASRLGAGDGYTF.